The TCR beta chain under discussion was sequenced for a study of OX40 agonist ivuxolimab in advanced cancers. A note on the overall study: Ivuxolimab was an agonistic, fully human IgG2 monoclonal antibody directed against OX40 (CD134), a costimulatory receptor. Patients were allowed to have had prior anti-PD-1, anti-PD-L1 or anti-CTLA-4 therapy, and approximately 37% of the dose-escalation patients had been treated with checkpoint inhibitors. Intravenous ivuxolimab was administered to patients every 2 weeks at six dose levels: 0.01, 0.1, 0.3, 1.5, 3 and 10 mg/kg. In the dose-escalation cohort, about four fifths of patients were male, and the mean age was approximately 60 years with a range of roughly 23 to 79. The monotherapy dose-escalation portion (N ≈ 52 patients) of the phase I ivuxolimab trial is reported in the paper. Partial responses were achieved by three dose-escalation patients, of whom one had hepatocellular carcinoma and two had cutaneous melanoma. The purpose of peripheral TCRbeta sequencing was to test whether ivuxolimab changed TCR sequence diversity and led to clonal T-cell expansion. Among the 50 to 55 dose-escalation patients, around 19 had hepatocellular carcinoma, 15 or so melanoma, 9 renal cell carcinoma and 9 head and neck cancer.

To sequence the TCRbeta CDR3 region, genomic DNA was isolated from the sorted cells. The immunoSEQ Assay was used for sequencing of TCRbeta CDR3 regions. In its TCRdb copy, this immuneACCESS table keeps in-frame sequences only and misses some clones. Where compared with another copy, unresolved V genes explain less than half of these, and the others have no known cause. Here the sample has tens of thousands of clones; approximately 90% occur a single time. The biggest ten clones account for around 1.1% of the sample. A note on this clone: What this receptor recognizes is not known. Base qualities are not recorded, but no much larger clone differs from it by a single base.

Patients with autoimmune disease history or receiving systemic immunosuppression were excluded from the trial. Peripheral blood for TCR sequencing was collected from all dose cohorts at baseline, on cycle 4 day 1, and on cycle 7 day 1. Samples came from an open-label, multicenter, first-in-human phase I dose-escalation trial of ivuxolimab. Adults with locally advanced or metastatic melanoma, renal cell, hepatocellular, or head and neck squamous cell carcinoma were enrolled in the trial. Before TCR sequencing, CD4+ T cells and CD8+ T cells were sorted from peripheral blood as separate populations. Based on the germline V gene, the CDR1 and CDR2 sequences are SNHLY and FYNNEI. Measured from the cysteine to the phenylalanine, the CDR3 is 12 residues long. The only DNA kept is the CDR3, 36 bases in frame from the first base. The germline ends are 12 bases apart after V is trimmed by 6 bases and J by 6 bases.

Points the paper makes about the study in general: After ivuxolimab, CD8+ T cells had more expanded clones than CD4+ T cells on average. The antigen specificity of the clonally expanded peripheral T cells was not determined. Low levels of normalized T-cell clonal expansion were also seen in some patients who did not respond. Clonal expansion of both CD4+ and CD8+ blood T cells was observed from baseline to week 6 at doses 0.1 to 3.0 mg/kg. In the 0.1-3.0 mg/kg groups, partial responders were among the patients with the lowest normalized peripheral clonal expansion, particularly in CD8+ T cells.

The sequencing here drew on CD4+ or CD8+ T cells sorted from blood, taken in a trial of the OX40 agonist ivuxolimab. The sequence derives from an adult with an advanced solid tumor such as melanoma, head and neck, liver or kidney cancer. This chain joins TRBV2 to TRBJ2-7; TRBD1 could be the D gene, as 6 bases match. The CDR3 protein: CASSFTGREQYF. The bases are TGTGCCAGCAGCTTTACAGGGCGCGAGCAGTACTTC.